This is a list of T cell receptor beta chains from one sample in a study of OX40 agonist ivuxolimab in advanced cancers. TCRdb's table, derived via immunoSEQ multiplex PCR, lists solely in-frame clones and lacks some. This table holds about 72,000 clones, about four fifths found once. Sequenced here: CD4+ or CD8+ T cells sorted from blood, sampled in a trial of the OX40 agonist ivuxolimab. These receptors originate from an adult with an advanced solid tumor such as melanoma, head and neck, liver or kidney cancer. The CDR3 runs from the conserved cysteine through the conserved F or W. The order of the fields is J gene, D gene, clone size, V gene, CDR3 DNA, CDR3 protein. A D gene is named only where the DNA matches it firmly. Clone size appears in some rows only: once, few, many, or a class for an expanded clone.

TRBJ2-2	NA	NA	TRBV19	TGTGCCAGTAGTACCGGCGCCGGGGAGCTGTTTTTT	CASSTGAGELFF
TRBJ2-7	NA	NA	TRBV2	TGTGCCAGCAGTGATTTTACTAGCTCATTTTCCTACGAGCAGTACTTC	CASSDFTSSFSYEQYF
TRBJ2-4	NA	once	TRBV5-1	TGCGCCAGCTCCGGGACAATGAATCTAGCCAAAAACATTCAGTACTTC	CASSGTMNLAKNIQYF
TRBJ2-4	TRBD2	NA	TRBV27	TGTGCCAGCAGTTTATTTGGCGGAGCGGGGGCCGCCAAAAACATTCAGTACTTC	CASSLFGGAGAAKNIQYF
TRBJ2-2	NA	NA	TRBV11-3	TGTGCCAGCAGCTTAGGACAGACGAACACCGGGGAGCTGTTTTTT	CASSLGQTNTGELFF
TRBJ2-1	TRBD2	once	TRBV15	TGTGCCACCAGCAGAGATCCAGCGGGAGGAGCTGTCGATGAGCAGTTCTTC	CATSRDPAGGAVDEQFF
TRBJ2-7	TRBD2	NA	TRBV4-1	TGCGCCAGCAGCCACATGGGAGCGGGAGGTGGCGAGCAGTACTTC	CASSHMGAGGGEQYF
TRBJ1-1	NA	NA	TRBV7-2	TGTGCCAGCAGCTTAGCGGGACGGCTGGTTGAAGCTTTCTTT	CASSLAGRLVEAFF
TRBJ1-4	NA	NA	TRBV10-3	TGTGCCATCAGTGATGGCGGGGATGCAACTAATGAAAAACTGTTTTTT	CAISDGGDATNEKLFF
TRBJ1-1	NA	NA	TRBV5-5	TGTGCCAGCAGCTTGGCTGAGAACACTGAAGCTTTCTTT	CASSLAENTEAFF
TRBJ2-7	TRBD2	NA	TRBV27	TGTGCCAGCAGTTTAGCGGGAGGAATCCGCGAGCAGTACTTC	CASSLAGGIREQYF
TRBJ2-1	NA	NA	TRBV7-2	TGTGCCAGCAGAAGGAGTGCCTACAATGAGCAGTTCTTC	CASRRSAYNEQFF
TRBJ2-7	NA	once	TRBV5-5	TGTGCCAGCAGCCTAACTGCTGGTCAGACCTACGAGCAGTACTTC	CASSLTAGQTYEQYF
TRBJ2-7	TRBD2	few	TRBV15	TGTGCCACCAGCAGAGTCGGTGCGGGGGGATCCTACGAGCAGTACTTC	CATSRVGAGGSYEQYF
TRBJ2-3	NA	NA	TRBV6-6	TGTGCCAGCAGTGGACAGAGATCTAGCACAGATACGCAGTATTTT	CASSGQRSSTDTQYF
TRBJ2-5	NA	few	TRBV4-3	TGCGCCAGCAGCACCGCCAGGAGAGGGCAGGGGACCCAGTACTTC	CASSTARRGQGTQYF
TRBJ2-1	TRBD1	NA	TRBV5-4	TGTGCCAGCAGCTTTCCGGGACAGAACAATGAGCAGTTCTTC	CASSFPGQNNEQFF
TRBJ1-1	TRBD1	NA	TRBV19	TGTGCCAGTAGCCTTCACCAGACGACAGGGGGGTACACTGAAGCTTTCTTT	CASSLHQTTGGYTEAFF
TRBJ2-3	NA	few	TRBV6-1	TGTGCCAGCAGCCGACAGGCAGGAGATACGCAGTATTTT	CASSRQAGDTQYF
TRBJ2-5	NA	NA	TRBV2	TGTGCCAGCAGTGTCTCAAATGGGGGGACCCAGTACTTC	CASSVSNGGTQYF
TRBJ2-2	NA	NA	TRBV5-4	TGTGCCAGCAGCTTACAGGGCACCGGCCCCGCCCGCACCGGGGAGCTGTTTTTT	CASSLQGTGPARTGELFF
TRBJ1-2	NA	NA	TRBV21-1	TGTGCCAGCAGCAAAGCGCCGAGGGGGAAGAACTATGGCTACACCTTC	CASSKAPRGKNYGYTF
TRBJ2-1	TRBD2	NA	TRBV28	TGTGCCAGCAGTTTCTCTCGACGGGAGGGGGAGGAGTTCTTC	CASSFSRREGEEFF
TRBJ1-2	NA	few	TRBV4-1	TGCGCCAGCAGCCAAGATCTTGGGTCAGGGGCTAACTATGGCTACACCTTC	CASSQDLGSGANYGYTF